This is a list of T cell receptor beta chains from one sample in a study of regulatory T cells in long-lasting Graves disease. TCRdb called the multiplex PCR reads again in MiXCR, with one record for every CDR3 protein. The data show about 400,000 distinct CDR3 sequences, with 20% to 25% seen just once and more than 20% held by the top ten. The sequences come from peripheral blood mononuclear cells (PBMCs), collected when the disease was refractory, from a patient treated with antithyroid drugs. The receptors stem from a female donor with Graves disease. The CDR3 runs from the conserved cysteine through the conserved F or W. Each record gives: V gene, clone size, D gene, J gene, CDR3 DNA, CDR3 protein. The D gene is left open where the match is weak. Clone size, where shown, is once, few, many, or a class for clones that have expanded.

>TRBV7-9|many|-|TRBJ1-2
TGTGCCAGCAGCCCCGGGCGCTATGGCTACACCTTC
CASSPGRYGYTF
>TRBV29-1|many|-|TRBJ2-7
TGCAGCGTTGAAGATCGGGCTAGCCTAACCTACGAGCAGTACTTC
CSVEDRASLTYEQYF
>TRBV6-1|few|-|TRBJ1-1
TGTGCCAGCACGAGTGGGGGTCTTCCAGCTAACACTGAAGCTTTCTTT
CASTSGGLPANTEAFF
>TRBV6-1|few|TRBD1|TRBJ1-4
TGTGCCAGCAGTGATGGGACAGGGAGTGAAAAACTGTTTTTT
CASSDGTGSEKLFF
>TRBV11-2|-|TRBD1|TRBJ1-2
TGTGCCAGCAGCTTCGGGACAGGTTATGGCTACACCTTC
CASSFGTGYGYTF
>TRBV7-9|few|-|TRBJ1-4
TGTGCCAGCAGAACAGCGGGGTCCGGTGAAAAACTGTTTTTT
CASRTAGSGEKLFF
>TRBV12-3/TRBV12-4|many|-|TRBJ1-1
TGTGCCAGCAGCTACCCACCCCCACGGAACACTGAAGCTTTCTTT
CASSYPPPRNTEAFF
>TRBV10-3|-|-|TRBJ1-1
TGTGCCATCAGTGAGTCCCAACAGCAACCTGAAGCTTTCTTT
CAISESQQQPEAFF
>TRBV2|many|-|TRBJ1-2
TGTGCTAGCAGTACATGGGGCCGGGAGGGCTACACCTTC
CASSTWGREGYTF
>TRBV9|-|TRBD1|TRBJ1-4
TGTGCCAGCAGCGCCGGGGACAGGGTCGGTGAAAAACTGTTTTTT
CASSAGDRVGEKLFF
>TRBV28|few|-|TRBJ1-5
TGTGCCAGCAGTCCTATTTCCGCCGGGGCGGCCCAGCATTTT
CASSPISAGAAQHF
>TRBV28|many|-|TRBJ2-2
TGTGCCAGCAGCCTTTTGGCCGGGGAGCTGTTTTTT
CASSLLAGELFF
>TRBV20-1|many|TRBD1|TRBJ2-5
TGCAGTGCCACAGGGGGTCACCAAGAGACCCAGTACTTC
CSATGGHQETQYF
>TRBV27|-|-|TRBJ2-7
TGTGCCAGCAAATTAACGCGGTCTTCCATCTACGAGCAGTACTTC
CASKLTRSSIYEQYF
>TRBV29-1|-|-|TRBJ1-4
TGCAGCGTTGAAACCGCCCGCCCAGGAAAACTGTTTTTT
CSVETARPGKLFF
>TRBV2|-|-|TRBJ1-6
TGTGCCAGCAGTGGGCCCGGGACGGTTAATTCACCCCTCCACTTT
CASSGPGTVNSPLHF
>TRBV6-1|many|TRBD1|TRBJ1-2
TGTGCCAGCACCCACAGGGACAGGGGCCTCCCCTTTGGCTACACCTTC
CASTHRDRGLPFGYTF
>TRBV7-2|-|-|TRBJ1-5
TGTGCCAGCAGCTTAGTAGAACAGGCGACCCGTGATCAGCCCCAGCATTTT
CASSLVEQATRDQPQHF
>TRBV20-1|few|-|TRBJ2-5
TGCAGTGCCTATGGGGGGACAGTCGTGACTCAAGAGACCCAGTACTTC
CSAYGGTVVTQETQYF
>TRBV7-2|many|TRBD2|TRBJ2-4
TGTGCCAGCAGCTCGGGACTAGCGGGAGCCATTCAGTACTTC
CASSSGLAGAIQYF
>TRBV7-2|-|-|TRBJ2-5
TGTGCCAGCAGCTTACCACCGACCGGGGAGACCCAGTACTTC
CASSLPPTGETQYF
>TRBV5-4|-|TRBD2|TRBJ2-7
TGTGCCAGCAGCTTGCGGACTAGCGACGAGCAGTACTTC
CASSLRTSDEQYF
>TRBV20-1|few|TRBD1|TRBJ2-7
TGCAGTGCTAGAGGCGCGACCCCACAGGGGTCTGCCTACGAGCAGTACTTC
CSARGATPQGSAYEQYF
>TRBV30|few|-|TRBJ1-2
TGTGCCTGGAGGACCGGAGGGACTAACATGGGCTACACCTTC
CAWRTGGTNMGYTF
>TRBV7-2|many|-|TRBJ1-4
TGTGCCAGCAGCTTAAGGATTTGGGAAAAACTGTTTTTT
CASSLRIWEKLFF
>TRBV30|many|-|TRBJ1-1
TGTGCCTGGAGTGGAGGTGTGAGAGCTTTCTTT
CAWSGGVRAFF
>TRBV20-1|few|-|TRBJ2-7
TGCAGTGCTAGAGCCCCTCGGGGAAGAACCTACGAGCAGTACTTC
CSARAPRGRTYEQYF
>TRBV7-2|few|-|TRBJ2-3
TGTGCCAGCAGCATCCAAGGCGCTAGGACAGATACGCAGTATTTT
CASSIQGARTDTQYF
>TRBV7-2|few|TRBD1|TRBJ1-4
TGTGCCAGCAGCTTAGGGCAAACAGGGGGCCTTGATGAAAAACTGTTTTTT
CASSLGQTGGLDEKLFF
>TRBV20-1|many|-|TRBJ2-5
TGCAGTGCTAGTCTGAAGATAGAGACCCAGTACTTC
CSASLKIETQYF
>TRBV7-6|few|-|TRBJ2-2
TGTGCCAGCAGCCCTAGGGGGATGAACACCGGGGAGCTGTTTTTT
CASSPRGMNTGELFF
>TRBV20-1|few|-|TRBJ1-1
TGCAGTGCTAATGATAGGGGGAGGGGGTCCGTGAACACTGAAGCTTTCTTT
CSANDRGRGSVNTEAFF
>TRBV29-1|many|TRBD1|TRBJ2-7
TGCAGCGTTTTTGGACAGGGGTCCTACGAGCAGTACTTC
CSVFGQGSYEQYF
>TRBV29-1|-|-|TRBJ2-5
TGCAGCGCAATAGAGGCAGGGGAGGTAGGAGAGACCCAGTACTTC
CSAIEAGEVGETQYF
>TRBV10-3|many|-|TRBJ1-2
TGTGCCATAAACCACTTACAGGGAGATGGCTACACCTTC
CAINHLQGDGYTF
>TRBV20-1|-|TRBD2|TRBJ2-1
TGCAGTGCTCCCGTACTAGCGGCTTACAATGAGCAGTTCTTC
CSAPVLAAYNEQFF
>TRBV27|-|-|TRBJ1-6
TGTGCCAGCGGCCTGCCAGGGACTTATAATTCACCCCTCCACTTT
CASGLPGTYNSPLHF
>TRBV7-2|-|-|TRBJ2-1
TGTGCCAGCAGCTTGGGACTTACTTACAATGAGCAGTTCTTC
CASSLGLTYNEQFF
>TRBV20-1|once|TRBD1|TRBJ2-7
TGCAGTGCTCAACAGGGGACCTCTCGGGAGCAGTACTTC
CSAQQGTSREQYF
>TRBV9|-|TRBD2|TRBJ2-7
TGTGCCAGCAGCGTAGACTCGGGAGGGCCTGTCTACGAGCAGTACTTC
CASSVDSGGPVYEQYF